The 15 T cell receptor beta chains in this list originate from one sample, sequenced in a study of cytomegalovirus exposure and HLA in healthy donors. Use of 60 Vbeta and 13 Jbeta primers characterized the PCR. Profiled with immunoSEQ multiplex PCR; TCRdb holds only in-frame clones, not every one. This sample's table has around 140,000 clones. The sequencing sample was made of PBMCs. The receptors originated from a woman in her forties or fifties in good health and CMV-seronegative.

J is TRBJ2-3 and V is TRBV6-1, with 9 bases fitting TRBD2. Germline loops: CDR1 MNHNS, CDR2 SASEGT. The CDR3 contains 17 residues. Unmatched junction bases numbered 9, after V lost 2 bases and J lost 3 bases. In DNA form, the CDR3 reads TGTGCCAGCAGTGAATGGGTGGTAGCGGGGGTTACAGATACGCAGTATTTT. It translates to CASSEWVVAGVTDTQYF.

The chain couples TRBV18 to TRBJ1-1, with D hard to call. Germline CDR1 and CDR2: KGHSH and LQKENI. V was pared by 1 base and J by 1 base, with 16 bases between. The CDR3 loop spans 17 amino acids. The DNA of the CDR3 is TGTGCCAGCTCACCACAGAGACGTCAAACTAAGAACACTGAAGCTTTCTTT. It yields the protein CASSPQRRQTKNTEAFF.

V is TRBV30 and J is TRBJ2-7, with 8 bases matching TRBD2. V lost 0 bases, J lost 2 bases, and 6 bases stayed unmatched. This CDR3 contains 15 residues. Germline CDR1 reads GTSNPN; CDR2 reads SVGIG (reference sequence). In nucleotides, the CDR3 is TGTGCCTGGAGTGTCCCAGCGGGAGTGGCCTACGAGCAGTACTTC. As protein: CAWSVPAGVAYEQYF.

The rearrangement links TRBV25-1 to TRBJ2-3; D not certain. The CDR3 has 15 amino acids. Trimming removed 7 bases from V and 1 base from J, with 15 bases in between. In germline, CDR1 is MGHDK, CDR2 SYGVNS. The CDR3 protein is CASTVISRGTDTQYF. The CDR3 DNA sequence: TGTGCCAGCACCGTGATTAGTCGGGGCACAGATACGCAGTATTTT.

The V call is TRBV5-1, the J call TRBJ1-1; D gene ambiguous. The CDR3 has 13 amino acids. Trimming left V 0 bases short and J 5 bases short, with 8 bases between. Germline V CDR1 and CDR2: SGHRS, YFSETQ. The CDR3: CASSLGFGTEAFF. CDR3 bases: TGCGCCAGCAGCTTGGGGTTCGGGACTGAAGCTTTCTTT.

This chain links TRBV7-9 with TRBJ1-4; D is unresolved. V dropped 4 bases and J dropped 4 bases, with 13 bases sitting between them. The CDR3 spans 15 residues. In germline, CDR1 is SEHNR, CDR2 FQNEAQ (reference sequence). DNA for the CDR3: TGTGCCAGCAGCTCTAGCCTAGGGCTTAATGAAAAACTGTTTTTT. It codes for CASSSSLGLNEKLFF.

This chain joins TRBV7-7 and TRBJ2-1; weak D call: TRBD1 (6 bases). The CDR3 has 13 residues. With 3 bases removed from V and 9 bases from J, the gap between germline ends came to 12 bases. The V gene's germline CDR1 is SSHAT and CDR2 FNYEAQ (reference sequence). CDR3 sequence: CASSFTDRSEQFF. In DNA, the CDR3 is TGTGCCAGCAGCTTTACGGACAGATCTGAGCAGTTCTTC. Complete variable domain (other parts from reference TRBV7-7 and TRBJ2-1): GAGVSQSPRYKVTKRGQDVTLRCDPISSHATLYWYQQALGQGPEFLTYFNYEAQPDKSGLPSDRFSAERPEGSISTLTIQRTEQRDSAMYRCASSFTDRSEQFFGPGTRLTVL.

The J gene is TRBJ2-7, the V gene TRBV14, with D possibly TRBD1 on 6 matching bases. Germline V gene lookup returns CDR1 SGHDN and CDR2 FVKESK. V lost 0 bases and J lost 0, with 12 bases in between. The CDR3 extends over 16 amino acids. CDR3 DNA sequence: TGTGCCAGCAGCCAAGATCAGGGGATATTCTCCTACGAGCAGTACTTC. Residues: CASSQDQGIFSYEQYF.

The CDR3 sequence: CASSLAPGQGRSVDGYTF. CDR3 DNA sequence: TGTGCCAGCAGCTTAGCACCGGGACAGGGTAGGTCTGTGGATGGCTACACCTTC. The rearrangement joins TRBV7-2 to TRBJ1-2; 9 bases are shared with TRBD1. V shed 0 bases, J shed 6 bases, and the junction held 14 bases outside the gene matches. The germline gives CDR1 SGHTA, CDR2 FQGNSA. This CDR3 comprises 18 residues.

This sequence joins TRBV4-3 and TRBJ1-2; no firm D call. Trimming shortened V by 0 bases and J by 4 bases, and 9 bases separated the two germline ends. The CDR3 has 14 residues. Germline V gene sequence: CDR1 LGHNA, CDR2 YSLEER. CDR3 nucleotide sequence: TGCGCCAGCAGCCAAGAGGTTAGCGGCTATGGCTACACCTTC. This codes for CASSQEVSGYGYTF.

This chain connects TRBV4-2 to TRBJ1-5, with D perhaps TRBD1 (5 bases). Trimming stripped 0 bases from V and 4 bases from J, with 13 bases between. Per germline, CDR1 LGHNA and CDR2 YNFKEQ. The CDR3 is made up of 16 amino acids. CDR3 protein: CASSQDGAEPNQPQHF. The CDR3, as DNA: TGTGCCAGCAGCCAAGATGGGGCTGAGCCGAATCAGCCCCAGCATTTT.

The DNA for the CDR3 is TGTGCCAGCAGCTCGGGACTGTCCCCCTACGAGCAGTACTTC. The encoded protein is CASSSGLSPYEQYF. This chain joins TRBV9 and TRBJ2-7; D may be TRBD2 (6 bases). The CDR3 runs 14 residues. Germline CDR1 SGDLS, CDR2 YYNGEE. Trimming removed 4 bases at V and 2 bases at J, with 13 bases between.

The rearrangement links TRBV19 to TRBJ1-4; D possibly corresponds to TRBD1 (6 bases). The CDR3 is 14 amino acids. Germline CDR1 reads LNHDA; CDR2 reads SQIVND (reference sequence). V lost 5 bases to trimming and J lost 5 bases, with 12 bases between them. CDR3 in amino acids: CASSRGGGNEKLFF. DNA for the CDR3: TGTGCCAGTAGTCGAGGGGGTGGAAATGAAAAACTGTTTTTT.

The rearrangement uses TRBV18 and TRBJ1-6; D may be TRBD1 (6 bases). V was shortened by 6 bases and J by 0 bases, with 15 bases between the two germline ends. This CDR3 comprises 17 residues. The germline V gene has CDR1 KGHSH and CDR2 LQKENI. The CDR3 here is CASSNRAVSSYNSPLHF. CDR3 nucleotides: TGTGCCAGCTCGAACAGGGCAGTGAGCTCCTATAATTCACCCCTCCACTTT.

This chain uses TRBV13 with TRBJ2-7, with a possible D match to TRBD1 (7 bases). Trimming took off 2 bases at V and 6 bases at J, with 14 bases between the two ends. CDR1 is PRHDT, CDR2 FYEKMQ, per germline (reference sequence). CDR3 size: 14 residues. The chain's CDR3 is CASSLSAGGSEQYF. The CDR3 DNA sequence: TGTGCCAGCAGCTTATCTGCAGGGGGGAGCGAGCAGTACTTC.